This T cell receptor (beta chain) appears in the sequencing data of a study of T cells in tuberculosis. Overall study context: T cells were selected with CD1B tetramers loaded with glucose monomycolate.

Only in-frame clones appear in the TCRdb table, and some are missing; sequencing was by immunoSEQ multiplex PCR. The repertoire holds 40,000 to 50,000 clones, 95% seen once, with roughly 3.6% in the top ten. The trim removed 6 bases at V and 7 bases at J, leaving 9 bases unmatched. The CDR3 consists of 15 residues. CDR1 and CDR2 (germline): MNHEY, SMNVEV (reference sequence). V gene TRBV27 combines with J gene TRBJ1-6; 7 bases line up with TRBD1. What was sequenced was PBMCs. The receptor's source is a donor between 10 and 35 years old with latent tuberculosis or without tuberculosis infection. In DNA form, the CDR3 reads TGTGCCAGCAGCTTAGCGCAGGGGGGCAATTCACCCCTCCACTTT. Translating it yields CASSLAQGGNSPLHF.